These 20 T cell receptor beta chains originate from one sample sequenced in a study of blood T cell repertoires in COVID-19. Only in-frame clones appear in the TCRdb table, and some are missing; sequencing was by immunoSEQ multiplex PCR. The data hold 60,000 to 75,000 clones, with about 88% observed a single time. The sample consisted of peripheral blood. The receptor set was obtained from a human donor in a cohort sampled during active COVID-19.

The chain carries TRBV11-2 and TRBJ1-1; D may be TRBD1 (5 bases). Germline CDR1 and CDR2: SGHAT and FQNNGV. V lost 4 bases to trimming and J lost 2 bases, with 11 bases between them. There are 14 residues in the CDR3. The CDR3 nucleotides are TGTGCCAGCAGCTCGACAGATATTAACACTGAAGCTTTCTTT. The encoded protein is CASSSTDINTEAFF.

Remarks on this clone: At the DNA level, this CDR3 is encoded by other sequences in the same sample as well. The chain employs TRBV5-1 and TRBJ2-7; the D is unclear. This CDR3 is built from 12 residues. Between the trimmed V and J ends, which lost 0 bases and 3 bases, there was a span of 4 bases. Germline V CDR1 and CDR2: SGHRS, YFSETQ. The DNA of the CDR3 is TGCGCCAGCAGCTTGGACTTCTACGAGCAGTACTTC. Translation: CASSLDFYEQYF. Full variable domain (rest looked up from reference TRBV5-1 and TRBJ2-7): KAGVTQTPRYLIKTRGQQVTLSCSPISGHRSVSWYQQTPGQGLQFLFEYFSETQRNKGNFPGRFSGRQFSNSRSEMNVSTLELGDSALYLCASSLDFYEQYFGPGTRLTVT.

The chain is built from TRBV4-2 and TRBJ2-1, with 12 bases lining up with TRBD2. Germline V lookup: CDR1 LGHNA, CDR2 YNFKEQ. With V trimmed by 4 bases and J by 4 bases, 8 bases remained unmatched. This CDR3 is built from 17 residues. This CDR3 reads CASSLDPTSGGYNEQFF. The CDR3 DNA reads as TGTGCCAGCAGCCTAGACCCGACTAGCGGGGGATACAATGAGCAGTTCTTC.

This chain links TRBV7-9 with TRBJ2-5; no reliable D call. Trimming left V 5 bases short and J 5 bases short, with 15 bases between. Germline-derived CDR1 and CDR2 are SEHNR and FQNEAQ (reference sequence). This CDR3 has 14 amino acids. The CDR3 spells CASSIAGLLETQYF. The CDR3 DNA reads TGTGCCAGCAGCATCGCAGGTCTCTTGGAGACCCAGTACTTC.

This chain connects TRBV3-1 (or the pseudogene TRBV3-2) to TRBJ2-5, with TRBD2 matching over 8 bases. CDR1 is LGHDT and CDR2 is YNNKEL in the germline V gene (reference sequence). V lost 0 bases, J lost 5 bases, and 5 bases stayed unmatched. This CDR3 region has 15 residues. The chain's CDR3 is CASSQDGGAGETQYF. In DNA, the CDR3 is TGTGCCAGCAGCCAAGACGGGGGGGCCGGGGAGACCCAGTACTTC.

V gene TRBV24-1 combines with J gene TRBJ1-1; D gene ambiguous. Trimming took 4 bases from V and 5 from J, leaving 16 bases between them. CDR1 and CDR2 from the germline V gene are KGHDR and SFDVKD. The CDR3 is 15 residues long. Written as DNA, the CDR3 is TGTGCCACCAGTGACTCAGGTAACGGGGTGACTGAAGCTTTCTTT. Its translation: CATSDSGNGVTEAFF.

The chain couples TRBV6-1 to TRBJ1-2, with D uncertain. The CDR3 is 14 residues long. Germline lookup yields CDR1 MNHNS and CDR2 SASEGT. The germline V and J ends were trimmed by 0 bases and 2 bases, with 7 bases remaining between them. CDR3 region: CASSEAGTNYGYTF. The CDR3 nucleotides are TGTGCCAGCAGTGAAGCTGGCACCAACTATGGCTACACCTTC.

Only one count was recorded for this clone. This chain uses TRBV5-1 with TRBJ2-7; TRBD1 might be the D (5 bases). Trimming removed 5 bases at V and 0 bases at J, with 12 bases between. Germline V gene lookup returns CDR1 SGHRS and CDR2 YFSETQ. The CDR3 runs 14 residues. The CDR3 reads CASSGQGLSYEQYF. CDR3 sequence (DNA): TGCGCCAGCAGTGGACAAGGCCTCTCCTACGAGCAGTACTTC.

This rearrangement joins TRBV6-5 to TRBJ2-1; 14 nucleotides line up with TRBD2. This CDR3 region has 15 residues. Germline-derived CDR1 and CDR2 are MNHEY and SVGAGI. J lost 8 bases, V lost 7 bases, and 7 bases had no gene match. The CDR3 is CASNRLAGGQDEQFF. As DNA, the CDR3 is TGTGCCAGCAACAGACTAGCGGGAGGGCAGGATGAGCAGTTCTTC.

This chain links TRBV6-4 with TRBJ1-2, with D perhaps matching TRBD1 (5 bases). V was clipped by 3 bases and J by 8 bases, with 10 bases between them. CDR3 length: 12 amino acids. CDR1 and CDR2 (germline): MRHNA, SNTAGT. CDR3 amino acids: CASSELTEGYTF. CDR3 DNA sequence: TGTGCCAGCAGTGAGCTGACAGAAGGCTACACCTTC.

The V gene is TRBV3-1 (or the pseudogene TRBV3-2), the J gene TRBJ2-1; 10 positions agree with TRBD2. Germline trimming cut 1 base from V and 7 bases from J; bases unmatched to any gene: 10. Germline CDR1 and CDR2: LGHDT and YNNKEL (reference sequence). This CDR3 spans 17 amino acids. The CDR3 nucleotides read TGTGCCAGCAGCCAAGTGGGGCTAGCGGGAGCCTGGAATGAGCAGTTCTTC. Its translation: CASSQVGLAGAWNEQFF.

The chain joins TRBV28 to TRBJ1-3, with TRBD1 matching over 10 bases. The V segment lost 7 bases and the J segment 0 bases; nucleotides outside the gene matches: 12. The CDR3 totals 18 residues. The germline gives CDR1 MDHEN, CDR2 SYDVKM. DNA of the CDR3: TGTGCCAGCACCGTGGGGGACAGGGGCCCTTCCTCTGGAAACACCATATATTTT. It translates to CASTVGDRGPSSGNTIYF.

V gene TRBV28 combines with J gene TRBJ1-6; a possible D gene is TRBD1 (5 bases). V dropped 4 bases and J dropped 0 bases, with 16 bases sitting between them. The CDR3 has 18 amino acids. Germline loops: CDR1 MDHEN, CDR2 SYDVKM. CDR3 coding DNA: TGTGCCAGCAGTTATTCAGGGCTCCTGAGCTCCTATAATTCACCCCTCCACTTT. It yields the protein CASSYSGLLSSYNSPLHF.

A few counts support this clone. As DNA, the CDR3 is TGTGCCACCAGCAGGCCGACGGGGGTCTCGACCTATAATTCACCCCTCCACTTT. Translation gives CATSRPTGVSTYNSPLHF. The gene calls are TRBV15 and TRBJ1-6; D might be TRBD1 (5 bases). This CDR3 spans 18 amino acids. Germline values: CDR1 LNHNV, CDR2 YYDKDF (reference sequence). Trimming removed 3 bases at V and 2 bases at J, with 17 bases between.

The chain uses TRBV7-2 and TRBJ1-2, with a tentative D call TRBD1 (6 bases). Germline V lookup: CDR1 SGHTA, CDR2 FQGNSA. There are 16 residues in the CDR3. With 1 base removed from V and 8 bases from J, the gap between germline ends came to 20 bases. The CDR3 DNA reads TGTGCCAGCAGCTTAGAACCAAGCCGGGCAGGGGTCGGCTACACCTTC. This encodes CASSLEPSRAGVGYTF.

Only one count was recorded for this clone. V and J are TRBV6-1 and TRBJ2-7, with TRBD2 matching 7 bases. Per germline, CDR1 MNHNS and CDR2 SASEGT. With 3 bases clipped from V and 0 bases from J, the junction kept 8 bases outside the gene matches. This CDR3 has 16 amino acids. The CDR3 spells CASSDLPSGVSYEQYF. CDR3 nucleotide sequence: TGTGCCAGCAGTGATCTTCCTAGCGGTGTCTCCTACGAGCAGTACTTC.

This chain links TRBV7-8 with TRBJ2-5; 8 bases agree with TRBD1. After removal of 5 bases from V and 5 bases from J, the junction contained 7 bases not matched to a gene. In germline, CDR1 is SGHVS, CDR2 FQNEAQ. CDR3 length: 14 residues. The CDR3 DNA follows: TGTGCCAGCAGCCCTCGGACAGGGTGGGAGACCCAGTACTTC. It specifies CASSPRTGWETQYF.

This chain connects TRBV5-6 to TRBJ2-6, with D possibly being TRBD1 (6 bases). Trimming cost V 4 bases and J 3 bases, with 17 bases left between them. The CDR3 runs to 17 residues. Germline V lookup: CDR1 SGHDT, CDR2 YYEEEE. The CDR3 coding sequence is TGTGCCAGCAGCGTCTCACAGGGCCTCTATGGGGCCAACGTCCTGACTTTC. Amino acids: CASSVSQGLYGANVLTF.

Here the CDR3 reads CAISGMTSGGNEQYF. DNA for the CDR3: TGTGCCATCAGTGGAATGACTAGCGGGGGAAACGAGCAGTACTTC. This chain uses TRBV10-3 with TRBJ2-7, with TRBD2 matching 12 bases. The CDR3 is 15 residues long. In germline, CDR1 is ENHRY, CDR2 SYGVKD. Trimming took 4 bases from V and 5 from J; bases not matched to a gene: 6.

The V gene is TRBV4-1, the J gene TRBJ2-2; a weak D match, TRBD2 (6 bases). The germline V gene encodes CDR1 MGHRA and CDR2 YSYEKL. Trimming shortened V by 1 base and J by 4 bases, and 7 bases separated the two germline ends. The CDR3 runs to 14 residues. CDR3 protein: CASSQVGGTGELFF. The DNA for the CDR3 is TGCGCCAGCAGCCAAGTGGGGGGCACCGGGGAGCTGTTTTTT.